Given below is one T cell receptor (beta chain) in context. This clonotype was seen at least ten times. The clone's antigen remains unknown. One base away there is no much larger clone; base qualities are not given. From cysteine to phenylalanine, the CDR3 is 16 amino acids long. Here the CDR3 DNA is all that survives: 48 bases in frame from base 1. The germline V gene supplies CDR1 MDHEN and CDR2 SYDVKM. V was cut back by 3 bases and J by 4 bases, leaving a gap of 16 bases between them. The data derive from a study of regulatory T cells in long-lasting Graves disease (dated by TCRdb to the early 2020s). For context, the study as a whole: In the newly diagnosed Graves' disease group, patients had been taking antithyroid drugs for less than 3 months. The study was registered as a clinical trial and conducted in China. A total of some 35 samples underwent TCR sequencing, from about 13 patients with persistent Graves' disease and approximately 20 patients with newly diagnosed Graves' disease. This study used TCR sequencing and RNA sequencing of peripheral blood to compare persistent Graves' disease patients against newly diagnosed Graves' disease patients.

Overall study outcomes, separate from this receptor: Persistent patients shared more public clonotypes among themselves (around 2,500) than newly diagnosed patients did (roughly 920). Peripheral blood alone was examined, since thyroid tissue, which constituted the primary lesion, could not be accessed. Only the TCR beta chain was sequenced and analyzed. Compared with newly diagnosed patients, persistent Graves' disease patients had lower TCR Shannon entropy and fewer highly expanded clones, which suggests clonal expansion. As a limitation, the authors acknowledged that the small sample size may reduce accuracy. Preferential use of TRBV28, TRBJ1-2 and TRBJ2-5 was observed in persistent disease, whereas TRBV20-1 and TRBJ2-1 were favored in newly diagnosed disease.

The time point label for this specimen denotes: newly diagnosed GD, antithyroid drugs for less than 3 months. RNA was extracted from PBMCs in TRIzol for both TCR sequencing and RNA sequencing. The diagnosis of Graves' disease followed American Thyroid Association guidelines. Patients were recruited from an endocrinology department in Xi'an, China. From each patient, approximately 9.9 milliliters of peripheral blood was collected into an EDTA anticoagulant tube. Ficoll Paque Plus density gradient separation was used to isolate PBMCs, and no further T cell sorting was performed. An Agilent 2100 Bioanalyzer and agarose gel were used to check RNA quality, and a NanoDrop 2000 was used to measure RNA concentration. Libraries were prepared through multiplex PCR. TCRdb records Illumina HiSeq 4000 as the sequencer. To build TCR beta libraries, CDR3 regions were amplified by Arm-PCR using iRepertoire HTBI primers. Before sequencing, the PCR products underwent gel purification. As for the authors' bioinformatics: Gene usage analysis of CDR3 amino acid clonotypes relied on the 55 to 80 TRBV and 12 to 15 TRBJ segments identified across samples. Filtered high-quality paired reads were merged into contigs using COPE and FqMerger. BLAST was used to align contigs to the IMGT TRBV, TRBD and TRBJ reference genes, and CDR3 was defined following IMGT. Highly expanded clones were defined as clonotypes with a frequency above 0.1%. Shannon entropy served as the measure of repertoire diversity, while the Gini coefficient captured V-J evenness. A clonotype found in more than one individual was treated as public. In-frame beta chains were kept once TCRdb had trimmed the public reads at Q25 with fastp and called clones with MiXCR. Every distinct CDR3 protein forms one entry, paired with its most common genes and DNA. TCRdb's processing, not the authors' own work, is the source of the V and J calls. The sample table lists 680,000 or so distinct CDR3 sequences, 15% to 20% of them with a count of one. Together, the top ten hold roughly 18% of the sample.

These data were also reused for a study on T cells in Graves' hyperthyroidism and ophthalmopathy. According to the second study: A patient counted as having stable Graves' hyperthyroidism if no progression to ophthalmopathy occurred over 18 months of follow-up. Hyperthyroidism patients were newly diagnosed, had a disease duration of under 2 months, and were aged 18 to 65 years. Exclusion was applied to patients with uncontrolled infections, other autoimmune diseases, pregnancy or lactation. Diagnoses relied on clinical symptoms, serum thyroxine and TRAb, thyroid ultrasound and orbital computed tomography. A first-round RT-PCR of the TCR CDR3 used the HTBI primer set with the Qiagen OneStep RT-PCR kit. Most expanded thyroid clonotypes (frequency above 0.001) were also found in blood, which suggests that blood repertoires may mirror thyroid immune responses. A 13 V-J signature model separated ophthalmopathy from stable hyperthyroidism, with over 85% sensitivity and around 84% specificity in cross-validation and 80%/75% in testing. In validation, the model predicted progression to ophthalmopathy a median of roughly six months before onset, with 70% to 71% sensitivity and about 72% specificity. A discovery cohort of around 100 patients, 43 with Graves' ophthalmopathy and 57 with stable Graves' hyperthyroidism, was used to find distinguishing TCR V-J signatures. An independent validation cohort of 18 to 20 hyperthyroidism patients and about 15 patients who later progressed to ophthalmopathy tested prospective prediction of ophthalmopathy. The 95 to 100 discovery patients were divided at random into training and test sets in a 7:3 ratio. In roughly six Graves' hyperthyroidism patients, the study also compared T-cell repertoires from thyroid tissue with T-cell repertoires from blood. Once sampling was done, hyperthyroidism patients were given methimazole at a starting dose of 30 mg daily, whereas ophthalmopathy patients were given high-dose intravenous methylprednisolone. A second multiplex PCR round built the libraries, followed by size selection and purification. Sequencing of the libraries was done on an Illumina HiSeq2000 using paired-end 100 bp reads. SOAPnuke was used to process the raw data, removing reads that contained adapters or uncalled bases, had a mean Phred below 15, or lacked an exact match to the constant primer or identifier. High-quality paired reads were merged using COPE v1.2.5, and each unique nucleotide sequence was defined as a clonotype. MiTCR v1.1 was used to align the clonotypes against IMGT TRBV, TRBD and TRBJ reference segments. Only V-J combinations with frequency above 0.0001, covering about 99% of repertoires, were analysed. The TCS score was defined as F50 (clonal expansion) divided by E x V (chaos), with BLOSUM62-based TCRdist calculated between CDR3 peptides within each V-J. Welch's t-statistics and random forest reduced roughly 500 V-J features to under 15, which were used in a naive Bayes classifier (R e1071). No statistical method was used to set the sample size in advance, and investigators knew the group allocation. The paper describes TCR Vbeta CDR3 sequencing of around 130 peripheral blood samples, made up of 43 ophthalmopathy patients, around 73 hyperthyroidism patients and 17 progressor patients.

The sequence is built from TRBV28 and TRBJ2-1; the D gene is not confidently resolved. This receptor was identified in a woman aged 25-40 years with Graves disease. Donor details come from another sample of the same person, matched by shared clones. This specimen was peripheral blood mononuclear cells (PBMCs), taken at new diagnosis, from a patient treated with antithyroid drugs. CDR3 protein: CASSFVWTDLYNEQFF. The sequence in DNA is TGTGCCAGCAGTTTTGTTTGGACGGACCTTTACAATGAGCAGTTCTTC. When the CDR3 is completed using the reference TRBV28 and TRBJ2-1 genes on either side, the full variable domain is DVKVTQSSRYLVKRTGEKVFLECVQDMDHENMFWYRQDPGLGLRLIYFSYDVKMKEKGDIPEGYSVSREKKERFSLILESASTNQTSMYLCASSFVWTDLYNEQFFGPGTRLTVL.